These 5 T cell receptor beta chains came from one sample sequenced in a study of shared clonotypes between healthy human individuals. Sequenced by immunoSEQ multiplex PCR; TCRdb stores in-frame clones only, minus some. The table shows under 750,000 clones, with roughly two thirds occurring only once. The sample comprised memory CD4+ T cells sorted from blood. The subset is: CD45RA-negative fraction. These TCRs come from a woman in her thirties in good health.

The chain employs TRBV5-1 and TRBJ1-4, with D tentatively TRBD1 (6 bases). Germline CDR1 is SGHRS and CDR2 is YFSETQ. V was shortened by 4 bases and J by 8 bases, with 15 bases between the two germline ends. CDR3 length equals 14 residues. The CDR3 nucleotides read TGCGCCAGCAGCCCAAGTACAGGGCTGGAAAAACTGTTTTTT. This sequence encodes CASSPSTGLEKLFF. Complete variable domain (other parts from reference TRBV5-1 and TRBJ1-4): KAGVTQTPRYLIKTRGQQVTLSCSPISGHRSVSWYQQTPGQGLQFLFEYFSETQRNKGNFPGRFSGRQFSNSRSEMNVSTLELGDSALYLCASSPSTGLEKLFFGSGTQLSVL.

Regarding this clone: Other DNA sequences within the sample encode an identical CDR3. The chain joins TRBV18 to TRBJ1-5, with D tentatively TRBD1 (6 bases). V was trimmed by 3 bases and J by 2 bases, leaving 8 bases between them. Looked up from germline, CDR1 is KGHSH and CDR2 is LQKENI. The CDR3 loop spans 14 amino acids. Here the CDR3 DNA reads TGTGCCAGCTCACCGGAGGGGGGCAATCAGCCCCAGCATTTT. This encodes CASSPEGGNQPQHF.

The gene calls are TRBV18 and TRBJ2-5; TRBD1 agrees at 8 bases. Germline CDR1 and CDR2: KGHSH and LQKENI. V gave up 3 bases and J gave up 4 bases; unmatched junction bases: 4. The CDR3 length is 14 residues. The CDR3 nucleotides are TGTGCCAGCTCACCGACAGGGGTGAGAGAGACCCAGTACTTC. Its translation: CASSPTGVRETQYF. The whole variable domain, filled in from reference TRBV18 and TRBJ2-5, reads NAGVMQNPRHLVRRRGQEARLRCSPMKGHSHVYWYRQLPEEGLKFMVYLQKENIIDESGMPKERFSAEFPKEGPSILRIQQVVRGDSAAYFCASSPTGVRETQYFGPGTRLLVL.

The chain is built from TRBV9 and TRBJ1-1; D is uncertain. Germline V gene lookup returns CDR1 SGDLS and CDR2 YYNGEE. CDR3 size: 12 residues. Trimming took off 7 bases at V and 3 bases at J, with 10 bases between the two ends. CDR3 in amino acids: CASRGGDTEAFF. As DNA, the CDR3 is TGTGCCAGCCGGGGTGGTGACACTGAAGCTTTCTTT.

On this clone: The identical CDR3 is also encoded by other nucleotide sequences in the sample. The rearrangement links TRBV2 to TRBJ2-5; perhaps TRBD2 as D (7 bases). In germline, CDR1 is SNHLY, CDR2 FYNNEI. The CDR3 has 12 residues. The germline V and J ends were trimmed by 7 bases and 4 bases, with 10 bases remaining between them. CDR3 sequence: CASKGGGETQYF. The CDR3 coding sequence is TGTGCCAGCAAGGGGGGGGGAGAGACCCAGTACTTC.